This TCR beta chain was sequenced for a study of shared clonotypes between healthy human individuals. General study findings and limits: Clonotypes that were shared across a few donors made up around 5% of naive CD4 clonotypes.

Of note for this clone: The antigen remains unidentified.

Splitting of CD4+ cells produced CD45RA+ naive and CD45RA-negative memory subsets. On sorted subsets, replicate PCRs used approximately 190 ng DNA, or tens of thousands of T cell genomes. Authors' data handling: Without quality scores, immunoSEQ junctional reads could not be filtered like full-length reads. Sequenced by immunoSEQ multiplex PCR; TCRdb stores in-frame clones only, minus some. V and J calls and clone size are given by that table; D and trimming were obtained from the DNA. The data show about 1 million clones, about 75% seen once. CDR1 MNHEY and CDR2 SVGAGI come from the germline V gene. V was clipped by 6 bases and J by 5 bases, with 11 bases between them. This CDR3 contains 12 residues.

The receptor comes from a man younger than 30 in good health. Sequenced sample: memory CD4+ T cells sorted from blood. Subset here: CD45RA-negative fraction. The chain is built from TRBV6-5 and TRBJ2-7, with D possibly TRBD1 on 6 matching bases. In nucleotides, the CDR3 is TGTGCCAGCAGGAGAGGGGGTCACGAGCAGTACTTC. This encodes CASRRGGHEQYF.